This T cell receptor (beta chain) came from a study of tumor-infiltrating lymphocytes in localized non-small cell lung cancer. General observations from the study: Different pieces of the same tissue were used for each assay.

This clone was found once. The antigen is unknown. Germline CDR1 and CDR2: SGHTA and FQGTGA. The ends lost 5 bases at V and 2 bases at J; junction bases unmatched: 5. The CDR3 is 15 amino acids. Using immunoSEQ multiplex PCR, the repertoire was profiled, and TCRdb retains in-frame clones only, with some absent. The top ten clones hold approximately 2% of a sample with 27,000 or so clones, 80% to 90% of them seen once. Sequences were obtained from lung tumor tissue. V usage is TRBV7-3 and J usage is TRBJ2-1; 8 nucleotides agree with TRBD2. The sequence derives from a human donor with non-small cell lung cancer. The CDR3 loop reads CASSKPGLAYNEQFF. CDR3 DNA: TGTGCCAGCAGCAAACCGGGACTAGCCTACAATGAGCAGTTCTTC.